This TCR beta chain came from a study of identical twins. CDR1 and CDR2 (germline): SGHTA, FQGNSA. Trimming cost V 5 bases and J 6 bases, with 38 bases left between them. The CDR3 runs 22 residues. TCRdb re-analysed the 5' RACE reads in MiXCR, keeping a single row per CDR3 protein. The sample has some 760,000 distinct CDR3 sequences, around a sixth seen once. The data were also submitted as part of a second study, on T cells expressing NK-cell markers. From that second work: Repertoires of TCR beta were obtained from T cells sorted as CD3+CD56+NKG2C+, CD3+CD56+NKG2C- and CD3+CD56-NKG2C+.

Sequencing was performed on PBMCs. V and J are TRBV7-2 and TRBJ2-1, with D tentatively TRBD1 or TRBD2 (5 bases each). This receptor was identified in a woman between 18 and 29 years old in good health. CDR3 residues: CASSATAGLGPGPRSRRNEQFF. In DNA, the CDR3 is TGTGCCAGCAGCGCGACCGCCGGTCTCGGTCCGGGACCCCGATCCCGGCGCAATGAGCAGTTCTTC.